The next 14 T cell receptor beta chains were all read from a single sample in a study of fetal regulatory T cell absence and autoimmunity. Sequenced by immunoSEQ multiplex PCR; TCRdb stores in-frame clones only, minus some. This sample has 95,000 or so clones, with about two thirds found just once. The sample taken for sequencing was pancreas tissue. These receptors were taken from a male donor with IPEX syndrome.

The V call is TRBV27, the J call TRBJ2-5; 9 positions match TRBD1. The CDR3 loop spans 14 amino acids. V dropped 4 bases and J dropped 0; count of bases not matched to a gene: 0. Germline values: CDR1 MNHEY, CDR2 SMNVEV (reference sequence). The CDR3 nucleotides read TGTGCCAGCAGTTGGACAGGGGACCAAGAGACCCAGTACTTC. Protein: CASSWTGDQETQYF.

This chain's CDR3 is CASSVGVAGGSYEQYF. As DNA, the CDR3 is TGTGCCAGCAGCGTAGGGGTAGCGGGGGGTTCCTACGAGCAGTACTTC. J is TRBJ2-7 and V is TRBV9, with 10 bases fitting TRBD2. V shed 0 bases, J shed 1 base, and the junction held 4 bases outside the gene matches. CDR3 size: 16 residues. Germline V gives CDR1 SGDLS, CDR2 YYNGEE.

This chain joins TRBV7-8 and TRBJ1-2; a possible D gene is TRBD1 (6 bases). Trimming removed 5 bases at V and 4 bases at J, with 14 bases between. Looked up from germline, CDR1 is SGHVS and CDR2 is FQNEAQ. CDR3 length: 14 amino acids. This chain's CDR3 is CASSRLGALYGYTF. CDR3 bases: TGTGCCAGCAGCCGCTTGGGGGCCCTCTATGGCTACACCTTC.

The chain links TRBV2 to TRBJ1-3; TRBD1 matches 7 bases. Losses at the gene ends were 6 bases for V and 0 bases for J; bases not matched to a gene: 5. Germline V gene sequence: CDR1 SNHLY, CDR2 FYNNEI. The CDR3 runs 15 residues. CDR3 DNA: TGTGCCAGCAGCGGGGACAGTCTCTCTGGAAACACCATATATTTT. This gives the protein CASSGDSLSGNTIYF.

The chain links TRBV6-5 to TRBJ2-7; unclear D gene. Trimming pared 2 bases from V and 1 base from J, leaving 9 bases between. CDR1 MNHEY and CDR2 SVGAGI come from the germline V gene. The CDR3 length is 14 residues. The CDR3 DNA follows: TGTGCCAGCAGTTACATGGGCATATCCTACGAGCAGTACTTC. Translated, it gives CASSYMGISYEQYF.

This chain uses TRBV7-2 with TRBJ2-5; D gene ambiguous. The CDR3 has 12 residues. Germline CDR1 is SGHTA and CDR2 is FQGNSA. V lost 1 base to trimming and J lost 5 bases, with 5 bases between them. The CDR3 sequence: CASSLVAETQYF. DNA of the CDR3: TGTGCCAGCAGCTTAGTCGCGGAGACCCAGTACTTC. Full variable domain (rest looked up from reference TRBV7-2 and TRBJ2-5): GAGVSQSPSNKVTEKGKDVELRCDPISGHTALYWYRQSLGQGLEFLIYFQGNSAPDKSGLPSDRFSAERTGGSVSTLTIQRTQQEDSAVYLCASSLVAETQYFGPGTRLLVL.

The chain is built from TRBV5-1 and TRBJ2-5; D not resolved. Deletions cut 1 base from V and 5 bases from J, with 12 bases between. The CDR3 totals 14 residues. Germline V gives CDR1 SGHRS, CDR2 YFSETQ. The CDR3 here is CASSLFLGEETQYF. The CDR3 DNA reads TGCGCCAGCAGCTTGTTTCTAGGAGAGGAGACCCAGTACTTC.

The V and J genes are TRBV4-1 and TRBJ1-1; D gene ambiguous. The V end lost 1 base, the J end lost 5 bases, and 11 bases lay between the germline ends. CDR3 length equals 14 residues. In germline, CDR1 is MGHRA, CDR2 YSYEKL. CDR3 DNA sequence: TGCGCCAGCAGCCAAGGAGTGGGTGGGACTGAAGCTTTCTTT. Protein sequence: CASSQGVGGTEAFF.

The J gene is TRBJ2-1, the V gene TRBV6-4, with 11 positions matching TRBD2. The germline V gene has CDR1 MRHNA and CDR2 SNTAGT. CDR3 length: 20 residues. The V segment lost 2 bases and the J segment 0 bases; nucleotides outside the gene matches: 12. CDR3 nucleotides: TGTGCCAGCAGTGACGCCTCCGGGACTAGCGGTCCTAGCTCCTACAATGAGCAGTTCTTC. It yields the protein CASSDASGTSGPSSYNEQFF.

The chain links TRBV19 to TRBJ1-6; the match to TRBD1 covers 7 bases. Germline values: CDR1 LNHDA, CDR2 SQIVND (reference sequence). After removal of 3 bases from V and 9 bases from J, the junction contained 5 bases not matched to a gene. The CDR3 runs to 14 residues. CDR3 sequence: CASSMAAGGSPLHF. For the CDR3, the DNA is TGTGCCAGTAGTATGGCGGCAGGGGGTTCACCCCTCCACTTT.

This clone was found a few times. The genes are TRBV11-3 and TRBJ1-2, with 7 bases that match TRBD1. The CDR3 is 14 residues long. Germline CDR1 reads SGHNT; CDR2 reads YENEEA. V lost 5 bases, J lost 4 bases, and 7 bases stayed unmatched. The CDR3 bases are TGTGCCAGCAGCACAACCGGGACAGTCTATGGCTACACCTTC. Residues: CASSTTGTVYGYTF.

The chain employs TRBV11-2 and TRBJ2-2; perhaps D is TRBD1 or TRBD2 (5 bases each). Germline CDR1 is SGHAT and CDR2 is FQNNGV. V was pared by 2 bases and J by 7 bases, with 11 bases between. The CDR3 has 14 amino acids. The CDR3 nucleotides read TGTGCCAGCAGCTTACGTCTGGGGGTCGGGGAGCTGTTTTTT. Translated: CASSLRLGVGELFF.

In its sample, this clone ranks as medium-sized. The V and J genes are TRBV12-5 and TRBJ1-1; D is perhaps TRBD1 (5 bases). V dropped 3 bases and J dropped 0 bases, with 8 bases sitting between them. This CDR3 comprises 14 residues. Germline V gene lookup returns CDR1 LGHNT and CDR2 FRNRAP. The CDR3 loop is CASGLRDLNTEAFF. The CDR3 bases are TGTGCTAGTGGTTTAAGGGACTTGAACACTGAAGCTTTCTTT.

The table lists this clone with a few counts. The rearrangement joins TRBV12-5 to TRBJ1-5; D remains ambiguous. Deletions cut 3 bases from V and 5 bases from J, with 2 bases between. The CDR3 extends over 11 amino acids. In germline, CDR1 is LGHNT, CDR2 FRNRAP. CDR3 in DNA: TGTGCTAGTGGTTTAGATCAGCCCCAGCATTTT. Translated: CASGLDQPQHF.